The entry below gives a single T cell receptor beta chain sequence along with its context. V shed 0 bases and J shed 5 bases, with 8 bases lying between them. The CDR3 is 14 residues long. Germline lookup yields CDR1 MNHEY and CDR2 SVGAGI. This record belongs to a study of T cell changes during pregnancy in multiple sclerosis. The method was immunoSEQ multiplex PCR; TCRdb's version includes in-frame clones alone and lacks a portion of them. Of approximately 36,000 clones in the sample, around nine tenths are singletons; the top ten hold around 7%. This receptor was identified in a female donor with multiple sclerosis, enrolled in a pregnancy study. Sample: CD8+ T cells from peripheral blood mononuclear cells, taken in the third trimester of pregnancy. The chain has TRBV6-5 and TRBJ2-1; perhaps TRBD1 as D (5 bases). CDR3 nucleotides: TGTGCCAGCAGTTACTCGACAGTGGACAATGAGCAGTTCTTC. Its translation: CASSYSTVDNEQFF.